One T cell receptor beta chain is described in this entry. Assay used: immunoSEQ multiplex PCR; TCRdb lists only in-frame clones, some missing. This repertoire shows about 200,000 clones, 65% to 90% found once; its top ten account for about 4.1%. These data are taken from a study of blood T cell repertoires in COVID-19. Overall study: Some COVID-19 samples were acute and others convalescent; all came from the United States, Italy and Spain. Sample material is recorded as cDNA or gDNA derived from T cells, B-cell-depleted T cells, or PBMCs.

The study drew participants aged roughly 18 to 95 years from some 24 US areas. Cohort allocation depended upon clinical history that participants reported. The sequence was collected from a woman aged 40 to 55 with acute COVID-19. The sample taken for sequencing was PBMCs or T cells enriched from blood (not recorded which).

The CDR3 DNA sequence: TGTGCCAGCAGTCATCCCCGGGAGGGGACAGGGGGCACCGGGGAGCTGTTTTTT. This sequence encodes CASSHPREGTGGTGELFF. This rearrangement joins TRBV3-1 (or the pseudogene TRBV3-2) to TRBJ2-2, with TRBD1 matching 11 bases. After removal of 6 bases from V and 4 bases from J, the junction contained 13 bases not matched to a gene. The CDR3 consists of 18 residues. CDR1 and CDR2 from the germline V gene are LGHDT and YNNKEL (reference sequence).